This passage covers 6 T cell receptor beta chains from one sample sequenced in a study of shared clonotypes between healthy human individuals. Sequencing used immunoSEQ multiplex PCR; TCRdb keeps in-frame clones, though not all of them. The repertoire holds 2 million to 2.5 million clones, with approximately 96% as singletons. Sequenced input: naive CD4+ T cells sorted from blood. Noted subset: CD45RA+ positively selected. Receptors were obtained from a man between 18 and 35 years old in good health.

This clone was found once. The rearrangement joins TRBV5-1 to TRBJ2-5, with 7 positions matching TRBD2. J was trimmed by 2 bases and V by 0 bases; bases with no gene match: 7. There are 16 residues in the CDR3. Germline V gives CDR1 SGHRS, CDR2 YFSETQ. The CDR3 bases are TGCGCCAGCAGCTTGGCCTTAGGACTAGGACAAGAGACCCAGTACTTC. Its translation: CASSLALGLGQETQYF.

The gene calls are TRBV7-9 and TRBJ2-7; 7 bases match TRBD2. CDR1 is SEHNR and CDR2 is FQNEAQ in the germline V gene (reference sequence). The V segment lost 5 bases and the J segment 3 bases; nucleotides outside the gene matches: 10. CDR3 length equals 15 residues. The CDR3 reads CASSPRGVNRYEQYF. CDR3 nucleotides: TGTGCCAGCAGCCCCCGGGGGGTTAACCGCTACGAGCAGTACTTC.

In DNA form, the CDR3 reads TGTGCCTGGAGTGCCATACCCTGGACCGGGGAGCTGTTTTTT. Residues: CAWSAIPWTGELFF. The rearrangement uses TRBV30 and TRBJ2-2; D gene unclear. Trimming shortened V by 1 base and J by 5 bases, and 11 bases separated the two germline ends. The germline V gene has CDR1 GTSNPN and CDR2 SVGIG (reference sequence). This CDR3 contains 14 residues.

This clone occurred once. The CDR3 region is CASSSLYEQFF. In DNA form, the CDR3 reads TGTGCCAGCAGCTCACTTTATGAGCAGTTCTTC. This chain links TRBV11-2 with TRBJ2-1; D is ambiguous. The CDR3 spans 11 residues. Germline V gives CDR1 SGHAT, CDR2 FQNNGV. The V end lost 4 bases, the J end lost 8 bases, and 6 bases lay between the germline ends.

V gene TRBV7-9 combines with J gene TRBJ1-1, with 10 positions matching TRBD1. Germline V CDR1 and CDR2: SEHNR, FQNEAQ (reference sequence). The CDR3 is made up of 15 amino acids. The V segment lost 5 bases and the J segment 5 bases; nucleotides outside the gene matches: 8. The CDR3 sequence is CASSRTGTGETEAFF. CDR3 in DNA: TGTGCCAGCAGCAGAACCGGGACAGGGGAAACTGAAGCTTTCTTT.

The CDR3 nucleotides are TGTGCCAGCAGCCTGGGACAAGGAGACGAGCAGTACTTC. It yields the protein CASSLGQGDEQYF. The chain is built from TRBV7-9 and TRBJ2-7, with D possibly TRBD1 on 6 matching bases. Deletions cut 5 bases from V and 5 bases from J, with 13 bases between. Germline values: CDR1 SEHNR, CDR2 FQNEAQ (reference sequence). This CDR3 has 13 amino acids.